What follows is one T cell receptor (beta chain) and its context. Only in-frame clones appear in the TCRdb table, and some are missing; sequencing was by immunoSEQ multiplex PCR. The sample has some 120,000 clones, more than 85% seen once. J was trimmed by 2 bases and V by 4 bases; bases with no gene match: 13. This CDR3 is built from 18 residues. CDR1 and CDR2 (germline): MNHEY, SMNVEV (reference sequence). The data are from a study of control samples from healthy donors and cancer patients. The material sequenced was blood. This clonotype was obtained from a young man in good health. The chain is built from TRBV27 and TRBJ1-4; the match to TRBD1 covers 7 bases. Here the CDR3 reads CASSSLGDRYQTNEKLFF. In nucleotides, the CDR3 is TGTGCCAGCAGTTCCCTAGGGGACAGATATCAGACTAATGAAAAACTGTTTTTT.